The 7 T cell receptor beta chains below come from one sample, sequenced in a study of blood T cell repertoires in COVID-19. Clones were read by immunoSEQ multiplex PCR, and TCRdb kept only the in-frame ones, dropping some. Among around 140,000 clones listed, about 90% were seen once. The sequenced sample was PBMCs or T cells enriched from blood (not recorded which). The receptors were sampled from a man aged 60 to 75 who had recovered from COVID-19.

The table lists this clone with a few counts. The chain couples TRBV11-2 to TRBJ1-2; no clear D gene. Germline CDR1 reads SGHAT; CDR2 reads FQNNGV. The length of the CDR3 is 14 residues. V was shortened by 2 bases and J by 4 bases, with 11 bases between the two germline ends. The CDR3 is CASSLLGISYGYTF. CDR3 DNA sequence: TGTGCCAGCAGCTTACTCGGGATTAGCTATGGCTACACCTTC.

The chain couples TRBV28 to TRBJ1-1; no definite D call. V shed 2 bases and J shed 1 base, with 8 bases lying between them. The length of the CDR3 is 14 residues. In germline, CDR1 is MDHEN, CDR2 SYDVKM. The CDR3 DNA follows: TGTGCCAGCAGTTTAGCTACTTCGAACACTGAAGCTTTCTTT. As protein: CASSLATSNTEAFF.

The rearrangement joins TRBV28 to TRBJ1-2, with 8 bases matching TRBD1. Unmatched junction bases numbered 6, after V lost 7 bases and J lost 5 bases. This CDR3 is built from 13 residues. Germline values: CDR1 MDHEN, CDR2 SYDVKM. In nucleotides, the CDR3 is TGTGCCAGCACCGACAGGGGTGGATATGGCTACACCTTC. Protein: CASTDRGGYGYTF.

This chain's CDR3 is CATSDRRGGDIQYF. The CDR3 DNA sequence: TGTGCCACCAGTGACCGAAGGGGAGGCGACATTCAGTACTTC. The chain carries TRBV24-1 and TRBJ2-4, with D perhaps TRBD2 (6 bases). V shed 4 bases and J shed 8 bases, with 14 bases lying between them. This CDR3 contains 14 residues. Germline V CDR1 and CDR2: KGHDR, SFDVKD.

The genes are TRBV11-1 and TRBJ2-5, with TRBD1 matching over 7 bases. There are 13 residues in the CDR3. Per the germline V gene, CDR1 is SGHAT and CDR2 is FQDESV (reference sequence). The ends lost 2 bases at V and 4 bases at J; junction bases unmatched: 1. As DNA, the CDR3 is TGTGCCAGCAGCTTACCAGGGGGAGAGACCCAGTACTTC. This sequence encodes CASSLPGGETQYF.

The gene calls are TRBV23-1 and TRBJ2-7, with D perhaps matching TRBD2 (5 bases). TRBV23-1 is classed as an ORF, of uncertain function. Trimming removed 4 bases from V and 3 bases from J, with 16 bases in between. This CDR3 is built from 15 residues. The CDR3 DNA sequence: TGCGCCAGCAGTCCCACCCGGAAGGCGGGCTACGAGCAGTACTTC. This codes for CASSPTRKAGYEQYF.

The chain is built from TRBV28 and TRBJ2-3; D might be TRBD1 (5 bases). Per germline, CDR1 MDHEN and CDR2 SYDVKM. The CDR3 covers 12 residues. Deletions cut 7 bases from V and 10 bases from J, with 15 bases between. The CDR3 DNA reads as TGTGCCAGCAAAGGGGCCGGCGAAGCGCAGTATTTT. Translation gives CASKGAGEAQYF.